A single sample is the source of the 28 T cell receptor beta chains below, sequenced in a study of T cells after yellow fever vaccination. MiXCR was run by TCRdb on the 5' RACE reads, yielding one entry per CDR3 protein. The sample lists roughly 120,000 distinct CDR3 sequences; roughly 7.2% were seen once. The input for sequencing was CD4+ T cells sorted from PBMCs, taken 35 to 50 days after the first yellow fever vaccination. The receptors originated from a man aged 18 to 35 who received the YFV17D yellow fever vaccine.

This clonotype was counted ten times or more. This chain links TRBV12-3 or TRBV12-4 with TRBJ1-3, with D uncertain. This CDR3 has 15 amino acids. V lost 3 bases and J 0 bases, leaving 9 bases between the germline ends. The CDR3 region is CASSLEGFSGNTIYF. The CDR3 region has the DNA TGTGCCAGCAGTTTGGAGGGTTTCTCTGGAAACACCATATATTTT.

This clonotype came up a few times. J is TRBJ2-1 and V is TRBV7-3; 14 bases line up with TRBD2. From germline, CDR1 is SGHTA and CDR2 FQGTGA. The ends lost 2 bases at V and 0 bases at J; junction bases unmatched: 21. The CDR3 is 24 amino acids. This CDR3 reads CASSLRQVIKGTSGGLSSYNEQFF. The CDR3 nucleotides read TGTGCCAGCAGCTTACGTCAAGTAATCAAGGGGACTAGCGGGGGCCTAAGCTCCTACAATGAGCAGTTCTTC.

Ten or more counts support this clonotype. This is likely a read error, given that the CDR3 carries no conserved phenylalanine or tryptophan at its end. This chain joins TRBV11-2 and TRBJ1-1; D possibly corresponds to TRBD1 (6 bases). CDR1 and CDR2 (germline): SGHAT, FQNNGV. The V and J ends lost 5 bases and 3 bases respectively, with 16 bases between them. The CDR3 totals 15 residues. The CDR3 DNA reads TGTGCCAGCAGCCATTATACAGGGAAGGACACTGAAGCTTTCCTT. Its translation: CASSHYTGKDTEAFL.

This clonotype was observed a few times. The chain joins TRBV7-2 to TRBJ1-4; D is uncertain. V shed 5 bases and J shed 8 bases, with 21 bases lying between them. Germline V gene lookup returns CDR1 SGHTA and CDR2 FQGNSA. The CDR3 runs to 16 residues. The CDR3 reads CASSAGRTSRKEKLFF. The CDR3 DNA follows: TGTGCCAGCAGCGCCGGACGGACCAGCAGGAAGGAAAAACTGTTTTTT. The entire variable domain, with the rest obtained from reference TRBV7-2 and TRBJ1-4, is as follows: GAGVSQSPSNKVTEKGKDVELRCDPISGHTALYWYRQSLGQGLEFLIYFQGNSAPDKSGLPSDRFSAERTGGSVSTLTIQRTQQEDSAVYLCASSAGRTSRKEKLFFGSGTQLSVL.

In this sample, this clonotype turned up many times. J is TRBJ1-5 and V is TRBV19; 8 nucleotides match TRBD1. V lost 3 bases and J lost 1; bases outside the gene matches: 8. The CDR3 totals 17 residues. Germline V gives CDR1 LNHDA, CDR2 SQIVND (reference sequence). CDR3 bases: TGTGCCAGTAGTATTTACTCAGGGGGCGAAAGCAATCAGCCCCAGCATTTT. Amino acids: CASSIYSGGESNQPQHF. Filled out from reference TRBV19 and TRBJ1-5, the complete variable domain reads DGGITQSPKYLFRKEGQNVTLSCEQNLNHDAMYWYRQDPGQGLRLIYYSQIVNDFQKGDIAEGYSVSREKKESFPLTVTSAQKNPTAFYLCASSIYSGGESNQPQHFGDGTRLSIL.

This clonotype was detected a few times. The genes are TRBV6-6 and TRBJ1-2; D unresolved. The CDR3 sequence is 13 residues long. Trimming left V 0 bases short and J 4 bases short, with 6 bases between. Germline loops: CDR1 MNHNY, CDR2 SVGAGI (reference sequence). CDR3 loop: CASSYSTRYGYTF. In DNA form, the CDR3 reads TGTGCCAGCAGTTACTCAACCCGCTATGGCTACACCTTC.

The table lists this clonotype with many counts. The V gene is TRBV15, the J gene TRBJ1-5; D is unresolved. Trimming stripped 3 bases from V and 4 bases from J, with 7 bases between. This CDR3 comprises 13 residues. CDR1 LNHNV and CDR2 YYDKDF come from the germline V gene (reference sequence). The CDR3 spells CATSRLMNQPQHF. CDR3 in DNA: TGTGCCACCAGCAGGCTGATGAATCAGCCCCAGCATTTT. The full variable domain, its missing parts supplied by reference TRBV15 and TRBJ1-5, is DAMVIQNPRYQVTQFGKPVTLSCSQTLNHNVMYWYQQKSSQAPKLLFHYYDKDFNNEADTPDNFQSRRPNTSFCFLDIRSPGLGDTAMYLCATSRLMNQPQHFGDGTRLSIL.

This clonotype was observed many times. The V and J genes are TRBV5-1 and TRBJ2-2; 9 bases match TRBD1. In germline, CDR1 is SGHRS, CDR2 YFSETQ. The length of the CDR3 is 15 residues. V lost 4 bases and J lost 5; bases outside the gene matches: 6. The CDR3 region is CASSPGTGWTGELFF. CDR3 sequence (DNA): TGCGCCAGCAGCCCAGGGACAGGGTGGACCGGGGAGCTGTTTTTT.

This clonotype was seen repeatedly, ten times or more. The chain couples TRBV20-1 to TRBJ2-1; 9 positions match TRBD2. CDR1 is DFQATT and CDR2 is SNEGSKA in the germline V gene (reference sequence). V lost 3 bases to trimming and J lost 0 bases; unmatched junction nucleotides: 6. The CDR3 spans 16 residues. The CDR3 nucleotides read TGCAGTGCTAGCGTCTTAGCGGGGGCCTCCTACAATGAGCAGTTCTTC. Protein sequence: CSASVLAGASYNEQFF.

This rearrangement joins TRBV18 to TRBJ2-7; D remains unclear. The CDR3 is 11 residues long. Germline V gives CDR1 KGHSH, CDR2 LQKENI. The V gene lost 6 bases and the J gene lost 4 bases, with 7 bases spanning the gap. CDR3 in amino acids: CASSAQYEQYF. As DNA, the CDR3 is TGTGCCAGCTCCGCTCAGTACGAGCAGTACTTC. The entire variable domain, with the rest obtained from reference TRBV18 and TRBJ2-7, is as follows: NAGVMQNPRHLVRRRGQEARLRCSPMKGHSHVYWYRQLPEEGLKFMVYLQKENIIDESGMPKERFSAEFPKEGPSILRIQQVVRGDSAAYFCASSAQYEQYFGPGTRLTVT.

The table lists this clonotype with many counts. The CDR3 nucleotides read TGTGCCAGCAGCCCAATAGACACGAACACTGAAGCTTTCTTT. It yields the protein CASSPIDTNTEAFF. This rearrangement joins TRBV5-4 to TRBJ1-1; D unresolved. Germline CDR1 SGHNT, CDR2 YYREEE (reference sequence). V was cut by 4 bases and J by 1 base, with 11 bases left in between. This CDR3 has 14 amino acids.

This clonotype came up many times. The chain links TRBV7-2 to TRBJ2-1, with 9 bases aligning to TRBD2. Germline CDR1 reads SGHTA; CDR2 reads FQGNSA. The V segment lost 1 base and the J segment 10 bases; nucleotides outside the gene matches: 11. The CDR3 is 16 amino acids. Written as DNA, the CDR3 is TGTGCCAGCAGCTTAGATCCCCAGCGGGGGGCTTGGGAGCAGTTCTTC. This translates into CASSLDPQRGAWEQFF.

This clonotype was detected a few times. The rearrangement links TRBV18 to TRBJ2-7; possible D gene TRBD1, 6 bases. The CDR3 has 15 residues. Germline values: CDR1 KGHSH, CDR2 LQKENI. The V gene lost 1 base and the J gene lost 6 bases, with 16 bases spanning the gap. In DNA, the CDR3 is TGTGCCAGCTCACCACAGGACAGAAAAGGAGGCGAGCAGTACTTC. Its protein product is CASSPQDRKGGEQYF.

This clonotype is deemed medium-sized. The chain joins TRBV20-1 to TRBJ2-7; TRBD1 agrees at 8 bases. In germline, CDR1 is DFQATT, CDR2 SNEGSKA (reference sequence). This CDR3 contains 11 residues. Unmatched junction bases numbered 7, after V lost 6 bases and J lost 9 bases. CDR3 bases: TGCAGTGCCGGACAGGGCCTCGGGCAGTACGTC. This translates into CSAGQGLGQYV.

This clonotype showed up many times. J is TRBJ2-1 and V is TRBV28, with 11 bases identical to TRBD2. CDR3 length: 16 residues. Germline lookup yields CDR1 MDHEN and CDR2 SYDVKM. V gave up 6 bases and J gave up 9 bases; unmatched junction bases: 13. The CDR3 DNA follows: TGTGCCAGCAGGATCTGGGGTAGCGGGGGGGCGGGTGAGCAGTTCTTC. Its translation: CASRIWGSGGAGEQFF.

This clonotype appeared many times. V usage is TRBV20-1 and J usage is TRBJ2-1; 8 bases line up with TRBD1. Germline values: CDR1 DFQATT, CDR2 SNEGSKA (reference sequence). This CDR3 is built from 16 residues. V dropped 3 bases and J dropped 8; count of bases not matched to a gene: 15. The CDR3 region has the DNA TGCAGTGCTAGCACTCCCGGGACAGGCTCGCATCATGAGCAGTTCTTC. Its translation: CSASTPGTGSHHEQFF.

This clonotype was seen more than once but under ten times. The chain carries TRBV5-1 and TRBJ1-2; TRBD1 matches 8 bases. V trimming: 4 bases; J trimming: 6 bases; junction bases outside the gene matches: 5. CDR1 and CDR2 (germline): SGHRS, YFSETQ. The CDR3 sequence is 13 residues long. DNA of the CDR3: TGCGCCAGCAGCACGGGACAGGTAGATGGCTACACCTTC. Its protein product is CASSTGQVDGYTF.

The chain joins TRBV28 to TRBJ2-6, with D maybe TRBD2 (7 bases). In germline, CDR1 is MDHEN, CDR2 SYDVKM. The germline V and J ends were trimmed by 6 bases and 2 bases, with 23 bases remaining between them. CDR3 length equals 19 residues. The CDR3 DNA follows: TGTGCCAGCAGCACCGTGGGAGGGGGTCTTTCAACTGGGGCCAACGTCCTGACTTTC. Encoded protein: CASSTVGGGLSTGANVLTF.

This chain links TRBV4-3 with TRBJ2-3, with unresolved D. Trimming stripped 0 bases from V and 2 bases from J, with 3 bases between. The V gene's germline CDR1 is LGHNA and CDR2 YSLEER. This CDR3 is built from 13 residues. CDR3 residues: CASSQDFTDTQYF. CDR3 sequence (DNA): TGCGCCAGCAGCCAAGACTTCACAGATACGCAGTATTTT.

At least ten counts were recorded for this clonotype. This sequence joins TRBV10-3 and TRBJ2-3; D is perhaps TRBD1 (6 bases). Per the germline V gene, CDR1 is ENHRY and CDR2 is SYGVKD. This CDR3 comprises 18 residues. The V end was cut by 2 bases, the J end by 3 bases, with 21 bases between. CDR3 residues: CAISETVNTGSGTDTQYF. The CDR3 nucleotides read TGTGCCATCAGTGAGACCGTCAATACAGGGTCGGGGACAGATACGCAGTATTTT.

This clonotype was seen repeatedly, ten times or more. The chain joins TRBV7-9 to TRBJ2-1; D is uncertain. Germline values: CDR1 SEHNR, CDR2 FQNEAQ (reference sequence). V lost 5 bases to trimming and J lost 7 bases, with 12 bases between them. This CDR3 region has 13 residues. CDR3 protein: CASSGLGENEQFF. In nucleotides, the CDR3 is TGTGCCAGCAGCGGGCTTGGCGAGAATGAGCAGTTCTTC.

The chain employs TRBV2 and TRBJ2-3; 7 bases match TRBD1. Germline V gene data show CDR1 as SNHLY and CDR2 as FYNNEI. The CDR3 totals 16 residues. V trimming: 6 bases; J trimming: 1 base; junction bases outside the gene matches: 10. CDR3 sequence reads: CASRPGQDRGTDTQYF. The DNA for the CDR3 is TGTGCCAGCAGACCCGGACAGGACAGAGGCACAGATACGCAGTATTTT.

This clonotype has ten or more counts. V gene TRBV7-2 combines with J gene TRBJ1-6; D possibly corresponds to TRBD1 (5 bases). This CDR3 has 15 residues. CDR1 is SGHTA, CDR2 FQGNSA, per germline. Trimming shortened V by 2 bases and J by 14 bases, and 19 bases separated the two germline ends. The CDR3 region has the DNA TGTGCCAGCAGCTTAACCCCCGAGGCCGGAGGGGCCCTCCACTTT. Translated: CASSLTPEAGGALHF.

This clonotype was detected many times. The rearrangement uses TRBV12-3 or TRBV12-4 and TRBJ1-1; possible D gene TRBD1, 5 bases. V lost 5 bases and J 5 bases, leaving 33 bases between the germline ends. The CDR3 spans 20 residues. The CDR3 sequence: CASSPHHSAGRGVMETEAFF. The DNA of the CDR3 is TGTGCCAGCAGTCCTCATCACAGCGCAGGCCGGGGGGTGATGGAAACTGAAGCTTTCTTT.

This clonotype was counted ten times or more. The CDR3: CASSLRTASRGVYNSPLHF. CDR3 in DNA: TGCGCCAGCAGCCTTAGGACAGCATCCAGGGGCGTCTATAATTCACCCCTCCACTTT. The J gene is TRBJ1-6, the V gene TRBV5-1; tentative D call: TRBD1 (6 bases). Deletions cut 4 bases from V and 3 bases from J, with 23 bases between. The V gene's germline CDR1 is SGHRS and CDR2 YFSETQ. This CDR3 has 19 amino acids.

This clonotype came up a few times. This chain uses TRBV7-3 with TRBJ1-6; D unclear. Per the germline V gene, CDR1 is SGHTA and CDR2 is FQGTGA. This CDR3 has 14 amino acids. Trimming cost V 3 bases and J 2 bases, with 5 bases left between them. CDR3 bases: TGTGCCAGCAGCTTTGAGCCCTATAATTCACCCCTCCACTTT. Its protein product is CASSFEPYNSPLHF.

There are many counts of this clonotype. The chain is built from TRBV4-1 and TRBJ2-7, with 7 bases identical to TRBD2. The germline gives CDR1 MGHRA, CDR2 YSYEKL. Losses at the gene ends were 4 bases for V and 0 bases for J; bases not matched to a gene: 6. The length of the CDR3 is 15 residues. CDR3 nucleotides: TGCGCCAGCAGCCGAGCGGGGCTAAGCTCCTACGAGCAGTACTTC. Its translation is CASSRAGLSSYEQYF.

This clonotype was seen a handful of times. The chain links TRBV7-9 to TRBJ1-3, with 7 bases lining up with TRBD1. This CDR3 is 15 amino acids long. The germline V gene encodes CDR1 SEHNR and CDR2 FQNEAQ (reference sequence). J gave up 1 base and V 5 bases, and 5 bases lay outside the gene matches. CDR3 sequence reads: CASSTRRGSGNTIYF. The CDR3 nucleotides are TGTGCCAGCAGCACTCGCAGGGGGTCTGGAAACACCATATATTTT.